The entry that follows covers one T cell receptor (beta chain) sequence. This clonotype was recorded at least ten times. Its cognate antigen has yet to be identified. No base-level quality is on record; no much larger clone is a single base apart. This record comes from a study of CD8 T cells in ankylosing spondylitis (dated by TCRdb to about 2017). Regarding the research as a whole: The study set out to find disease-linked TCR variants by profiling T cell receptor beta repertoires in ankylosing spondylitis patients and healthy donors. The whole study cohort included 95 to 130 healthy donors and 25 ankylosing spondylitis patients. Peripheral blood was sampled, and synovial fluid was also collected from ankylosing spondylitis patients. General study outcomes and caveats: The disease-linked clones showed a CD8+ phenotype and occurred at relatively low frequencies in peripheral blood. Some of the motif variants had been reported before in the synovial fluid and blood of reactive arthritis patients, a finding that suggests common disease-initiation mechanisms. A TCR beta motif made up of several highly homologous amino acid variants appeared to be characteristic of blood from ankylosing spondylitis patients. According to the report, matched synovial fluid samples from ankylosing spondylitis patients were significantly enriched for the disease-linked clones.

This sample was sequenced with an Illumina HiSeq 2500. Quantitative 5'-RACE with molecular barcodes was the method used to prepare the TCR beta libraries. The source study handled its data this way. To identify disease-linked TCR variants, a new computational method was used, one built on a probabilistic model of VDJ rearrangement. In-frame beta chains were kept once TCRdb had trimmed the public reads at Q25 with fastp and called clones with MiXCR. Every entry covers one CDR3 protein and lists the most common genes and DNA from its rows. The V and J calls were determined by TCRdb, not by the authors. Here the sample has approximately 240,000 distinct CDR3 sequences; about 24% occur a single time. About 0.6% of the sample is in the top ten clones. Its CDR3 holds 13 amino acids, cysteine through phenylalanine. The sequence is cut down to CDR3 DNA, 39 bases in frame from base 1. The junction shows trimming of 7 bases on V and 8 bases on J, plus 15 bases between the germline ends.

The chain links TRBV12-3 or TRBV12-4 with TRBJ2-1; the D gene is possibly TRBD1 or TRBD2, each agreeing over 5 bases. The sequencing input was blood, either unsorted or a sorted T cell fraction (not recorded which). The sequence came from a male donor with ankylosing spondylitis or in good health (not recorded which). The CDR3 in this case is CASIGSGRDEQFF. Here is the DNA: TGTGCCAGCATAGGGTCAGGGCGGGATGAGCAGTTCTTC.